The rows below give T cell receptor beta chains drawn from one sample of a study of PD-L1 blockade in urothelial cancer. Assay: immunoSEQ multiplex PCR; the TCRdb copy retains only in-frame clones and omits some. The sample lists tens of thousands of clones, more than 75% seen once, with roughly 2.5% in the top ten. Material: PBMCs, obtained around atezolizumab (anti-PD-L1) treatment. Receptor source: a man aged 65 to 79 with urothelial cancer. CDR3s include the opening cysteine and the closing phenylalanine or tryptophan. A D gene is named only where the DNA matches it firmly. Not all rows give a size; the values are once, few, many and, for expanded clones, a class.

V: TRBV10-3; D: TRBD1; J: TRBJ1-1; size: .; DNA: TGTGCCATCCGAGGGACAGGGGTGAACACTGAAGCTTTCTTT; CDR3: CAIRGTGVNTEAFF
V: TRBV23-1; D: .; J: TRBJ2-3; size: .; DNA: TGCGCCAGCAGTCAAGATGGGGGCCAGCCTAGCACAGATACGCAGTATTTT; CDR3: CASSQDGGQPSTDTQYF
V: TRBV5-5; D: TRBD1; J: TRBJ1-1; size: .; DNA: TGTGCCAGCAGCTTGAGAGTCGCGCCAACAGGGGGGAGGACTGAAGCTTTCTTT; CDR3: CASSLRVAPTGGRTEAFF
V: TRBV4-1; D: .; J: TRBJ2-1; size: .; DNA: TGCGCCAGCAGCCACCCCGGGGGGCGAACCTACAATGAGCAGTTCTTC; CDR3: CASSHPGGRTYNEQFF
V: TRBV5-6; D: .; J: TRBJ1-2; size: .; DNA: TGTGCCAGCAGCTCTTCAGTGCCCCCGGGGGGCTACACCTTC; CDR3: CASSSSVPPGGYTF
V: TRBV5-1; D: TRBD1; J: TRBJ2-7; size: .; DNA: TGCGCCAGCAGAATGGGACAGGGCTACGAGCAGTACTTC; CDR3: CASRMGQGYEQYF
V: TRBV5-1; D: .; J: TRBJ1-1; size: .; DNA: TGCGCCAGCAGCCTAGAAATGAACACTGAAGCTTTCTTT; CDR3: CASSLEMNTEAFF
V: TRBV9; D: .; J: TRBJ2-3; size: .; DNA: TGTGCCAGCAGCGCACATACAGGGATTGGGGGCACAGATACGCAGTATTTT; CDR3: CASSAHTGIGGTDTQYF
V: TRBV7-6; D: .; J: TRBJ2-7; size: .; DNA: TGTGCCAGCAGCTTAGAGGTTAGCAGCTACGAGCAGTACTTC; CDR3: CASSLEVSSYEQYF
V: TRBV19; D: .; J: TRBJ1-1; size: .; DNA: TGTGCCAGTAGTATTGGGGCCCTTGGGGCTTTCTTT; CDR3: CASSIGALGAFF
V: TRBV25-1; D: TRBD1; J: TRBJ2-4; size: .; DNA: TGTGCCAGCAGTGACCGGGACAGTCTCCAACTTCAGTACTTC; CDR3: CASSDRDSLQLQYF
V: TRBV4-1; D: .; J: TRBJ2-1; size: .; DNA: TGCGCCAGCAGCCAAGATGGGCTAAATGAGCAGTTCTTC; CDR3: CASSQDGLNEQFF
V: TRBV5-1; D: .; J: TRBJ2-5; size: .; DNA: TGCGCCAGCAGCGACTCATTGACCCAAGAGACCCAGTACTTC; CDR3: CASSDSLTQETQYF
V: TRBV5-5; D: TRBD1; J: TRBJ2-7; size: .; DNA: TGTGCCAGCAGCGCCGGACAGGGGAAAGAGCAGTACTTC; CDR3: CASSAGQGKEQYF
V: TRBV10-1; D: .; J: TRBJ2-7; size: .; DNA: TGCGCCAGCAGTGAGTCGGGGGCCTCCCAGTACGAGCAGTACTTC; CDR3: CASSESGASQYEQYF
V: TRBV13; D: .; J: TRBJ2-1; size: .; DNA: TGTGCCAGCAGCCCCTGGACTGGGGGCGATGAGCAGTTCTTC; CDR3: CASSPWTGGDEQFF
V: TRBV19; D: TRBD1; J: TRBJ1-1; size: few; DNA: TGTGCCAGTAGTATGACAGGGTTTCCCACTGAAGCTTTCTTT; CDR3: CASSMTGFPTEAFF
V: TRBV6-1; D: .; J: TRBJ2-2; size: .; DNA: TGTGCCAGCAGCCTCTACCACGGCGGGGAGCTGTTTTTT; CDR3: CASSLYHGGELFF
V: TRBV5-4; D: .; J: TRBJ2-3; size: .; DNA: TGTGCCAGCAGCGATCTCTTCCGGGAGTGGAATACGCAGTATTTT; CDR3: CASSDLFREWNTQYF
V: TRBV9; D: .; J: TRBJ2-5; size: few; DNA: TGTGCCAGCAGCGTTGGCGGTCGCCAAGAGACCCAGTACTTC; CDR3: CASSVGGRQETQYF
V: TRBV30; D: TRBD2; J: TRBJ2-1; size: .; DNA: TGTGCCTGGACTAGCGGGAGGGATAATGAGCAGTTCTTC; CDR3: CAWTSGRDNEQFF
V: TRBV30; D: .; J: TRBJ1-1; size: few; DNA: TGTGCCTGTATTGACACCACGAACACTGAAGCTTTCTTT; CDR3: CACIDTTNTEAFF
V: TRBV30; D: .; J: TRBJ1-2; size: few; DNA: TGTGCCTGGAGGTGGGGCAGGGGAAGCCATGGCTACACCTTC; CDR3: CAWRWGRGSHGYTF
V: TRBV4-2; D: .; J: TRBJ2-3; size: .; DNA: TGTGCCAGCAGCCAAGAAATCTACACAGATACGCAGTATTTT; CDR3: CASSQEIYTDTQYF
V: TRBV7-6; D: .; J: TRBJ2-1; size: .; DNA: TGTGCCAGCAGCTTAGCCCTATTGGCTTCGGGGAATGAGCAGTTCTTC; CDR3: CASSLALLASGNEQFF
V: TRBV7-2; D: TRBD1; J: TRBJ2-7; size: .; DNA: TGTGCCAGCAGCACCGGACAGGGGGCCTACGAGCAGTACTTC; CDR3: CASSTGQGAYEQYF
V: TRBV7-6; D: TRBD2; J: TRBJ2-7; size: .; DNA: TGTGCCAGCAGCTTAGCTAGCGGGAGTTACGAGCAGTACTTC; CDR3: CASSLASGSYEQYF
V: TRBV5-1; D: .; J: TRBJ2-1; size: .; DNA: TGCGCCAGCAGAACAAACGTTGACAACTCCTACAATGAGCAGTTCTTC; CDR3: CASRTNVDNSYNEQFF
V: TRBV30; D: TRBD1; J: TRBJ1-3; size: .; DNA: TGTGCCTGGGGATTTGGGACAGACGGAAACACCATATATTTT; CDR3: CAWGFGTDGNTIYF
V: TRBV19; D: TRBD1; J: TRBJ2-7; size: .; DNA: TGTGCCAGTACCCCGGGACAGACCTACGAGCAGTACTTC; CDR3: CASTPGQTYEQYF
V: TRBV5-6; D: TRBD2; J: TRBJ2-3; size: once; DNA: TGTGCCAGCAGCTTAGCACTAGCGACGCAGTATTTT; CDR3: CASSLALATQYF
V: TRBV30; D: .; J: TRBJ1-1; size: .; DNA: TGTGCCTGGGGTGGGGGCCGAAACACTGAAGCTTTCTTT; CDR3: CAWGGGRNTEAFF
V: TRBV28; D: .; J: TRBJ1-4; size: .; DNA: TGTGCCAGCACTACGAGGGCGGGGAACCATGAAAAACTGTTTTTT; CDR3: CASTTRAGNHEKLFF
V: TRBV28; D: TRBD1; J: TRBJ2-7; size: .; DNA: TGTGCCAGCAGTGGACAGGGACCCTGGGAGCAGTACTTC; CDR3: CASSGQGPWEQYF
V: TRBV6-6; D: .; J: TRBJ2-5; size: few; DNA: TGTGCCAGCAGCCCCCCAAGCGAGACCCAGTACTTC; CDR3: CASSPPSETQYF
V: TRBV30; D: TRBD1; J: TRBJ2-5; size: .; DNA: TGTGCCTGGAGTGAGAGGGGGCCGAGAGAGGAGACCCAGTACTTC; CDR3: CAWSERGPREETQYF
V: TRBV7-3; D: .; J: TRBJ2-5; size: .; DNA: TGTGCCAGCAGCCACCGACAGGCCCAAGAGACCCAGTACTTC; CDR3: CASSHRQAQETQYF
V: TRBV6-5; D: .; J: TRBJ1-5; size: .; DNA: TGTGCCAGCAGTTTAGAGAGCAATCAGCCCCAGCATTTT; CDR3: CASSLESNQPQHF
V: TRBV7-9; D: TRBD2; J: TRBJ2-3; size: .; DNA: TGTGCCGGGAGGTCTAGCGGGAGCACAGATACGCAGTATTTT; CDR3: CAGRSSGSTDTQYF
V: TRBV10-3; D: TRBD1; J: TRBJ1-1; size: .; DNA: TGTGCCAGTGAGACAGGGGTGAACACTGAAGCTTTCTTT; CDR3: CASETGVNTEAFF
V: TRBV6-1; D: TRBD1; J: TRBJ1-3; size: .; DNA: TGTGCCAGCAGTGAATTTAATATACTGACAGGGGCTGGAAACACCATATATTTT; CDR3: CASSEFNILTGAGNTIYF
V: TRBV14; D: TRBD2; J: TRBJ2-1; size: few; DNA: TGTGCCAGCAGCCCTCTACACGGGAGGGAATTTTGGAATGAGCAGTTCTTC; CDR3: CASSPLHGREFWNEQFF
V: TRBV29-1; D: TRBD1; J: TRBJ1-4; size: .; DNA: TGCAGCGTGGACAGGGGCGATGAAAAACTGTTTTTT; CDR3: CSVDRGDEKLFF